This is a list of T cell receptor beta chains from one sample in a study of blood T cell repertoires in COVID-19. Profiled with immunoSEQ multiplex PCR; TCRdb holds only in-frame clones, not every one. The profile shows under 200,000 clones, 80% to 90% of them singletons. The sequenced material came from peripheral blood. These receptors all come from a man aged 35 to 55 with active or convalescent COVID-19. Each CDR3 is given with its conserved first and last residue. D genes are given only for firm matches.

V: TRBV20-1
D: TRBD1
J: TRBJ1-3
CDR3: CSASADRVYSGNTIYF
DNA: TGCAGTGCTAGTGCGGACAGGGTTTACTCTGGAAACACCATATATTTT

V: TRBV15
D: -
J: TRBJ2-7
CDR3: CATSASGASREQYF
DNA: TGTGCCACCAGCGCTTCGGGAGCCTCTCGGGAGCAGTACTTC

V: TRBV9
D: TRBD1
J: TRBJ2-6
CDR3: CASSVGQGGLPGANVLTF
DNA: TGTGCCAGCAGCGTTGGACAGGGGGGTCTCCCTGGGGCCAACGTCCTGACTTTC

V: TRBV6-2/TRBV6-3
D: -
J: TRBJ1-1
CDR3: CASSSGGNTEAFF
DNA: TGTGCCAGCAGTTCCGGGGGGAACACTGAAGCTTTCTTT

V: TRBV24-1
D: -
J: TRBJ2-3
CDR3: CATSESQGTDTQYF
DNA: TGTGCCACCAGTGAAAGTCAGGGTACAGATACGCAGTATTTT

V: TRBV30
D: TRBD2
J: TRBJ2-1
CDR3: CAWGGLAGHYNEQFF
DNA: TGTGCCTGGGGGGGACTAGCGGGGCACTACAATGAGCAGTTCTTC

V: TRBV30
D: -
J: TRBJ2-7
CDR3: CAWSRETYEQYF
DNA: TGTGCCTGGTCGAGGGAGACCTACGAGCAGTACTTC

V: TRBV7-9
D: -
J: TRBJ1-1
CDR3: CASSPIRGMNTEAFF
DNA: TGTGCCAGCAGCCCGATAAGGGGAATGAACACTGAAGCTTTCTTT

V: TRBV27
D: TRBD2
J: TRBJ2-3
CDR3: CASSPISGGAPYTQYF
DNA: TGTGCCAGCAGTCCCATTAGCGGGGGGGCCCCGTATACGCAGTATTTT

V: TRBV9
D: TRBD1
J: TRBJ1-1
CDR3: CASSVEGGQGRTEAFF
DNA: TGTGCCAGCAGCGTAGAAGGGGGACAGGGTAGGACTGAAGCTTTCTTT

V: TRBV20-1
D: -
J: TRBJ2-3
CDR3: CSASEARSTDTQYF
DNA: TGCAGTGCTAGTGAGGCAAGAAGCACAGATACGCAGTATTTT

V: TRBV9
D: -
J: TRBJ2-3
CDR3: CASSVGTVSTDTQYF
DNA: TGTGCCAGCAGCGTAGGGACAGTAAGCACAGATACGCAGTATTTT

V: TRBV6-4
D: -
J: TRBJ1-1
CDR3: CASSRGTGNTEAFF
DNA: TGTGCCAGCAGTAGGGGCACGGGGAACACTGAAGCTTTCTTT

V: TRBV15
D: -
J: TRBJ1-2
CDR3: CATSRAQSANGYTF
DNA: TGTGCCACCAGCAGAGCCCAGTCAGCGAATGGCTACACCTTC

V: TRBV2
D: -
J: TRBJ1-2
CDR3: CASSRPIVPYGYTF
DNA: TGTGCCAGCAGTCGCCCCATAGTCCCCTATGGCTACACCTTC

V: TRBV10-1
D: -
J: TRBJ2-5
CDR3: CASSERVDYRSQYF
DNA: TGCGCCAGCAGTGAGCGGGTGGACTACCGTTCCCAGTACTTC

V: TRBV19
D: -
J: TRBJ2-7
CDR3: CASSSTGAPSYEQYF
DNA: TGTGCCAGTAGTTCGACAGGCGCTCCCTCCTACGAGCAGTACTTC